The 20 T cell receptor beta chains reported below all come from one sample, sequenced in a study of human T cells and chemical hapten exposure. MiXCR was run by TCRdb on the RACE reads, yielding one entry per CDR3 protein. This repertoire shows tens of thousands of distinct CDR3 sequences, roughly a tenth found once; its top ten account for 16%. Regarding time point: patch test 3, about 24 weeks after DPC sensitization. Treatment: therapeutic diphenylcyclopropenone sensitization with weekly scalp DPC. The material sequenced was whole blood, taken in connection with sensitization to the hapten diphenylcyclopropenone (DPC). All receptors come from a woman between 40 and 50 years old with alopecia areata. Some clones in this sample may be carry-over from other donors' samples.

This clonotype was picked up a small number of times. The chain is built from TRBV9 and TRBJ1-3; D ambiguous. Germline V CDR1 and CDR2: SGDLS, YYNGEE. The CDR3 length is 13 residues. V was shortened by 3 bases and J by 2 bases, with 6 bases between the two germline ends. The CDR3 coding sequence is TGTGCCAGCAGCGGGACGGCTGGAAACACCATATATTTT. Translation: CASSGTAGNTIYF.

This clonotype occurred many times. J is TRBJ1-1 and V is TRBV30; 7 bases match TRBD1. CDR1 is GTSNPN, CDR2 SVGIG, per germline (reference sequence). After removal of 5 bases from V and 1 base from J, the junction contained 4 bases not matched to a gene. This CDR3 has 13 residues. The CDR3 reads CAWSRQGNTEAFF. DNA of the CDR3: TGTGCCTGGTCTCGACAGGGGAACACTGAAGCTTTCTTT.

In its sample, this clonotype was seen many times. V and J are TRBV2 and TRBJ2-2, with 10 bases lining up with TRBD1. From germline, CDR1 is SNHLY and CDR2 FYNNEI. CDR3 size: 14 residues. V gave up 7 bases and J gave up 6 bases; unmatched junction bases: 5. CDR3 in DNA: TGTGCCAGCAACCCGGGACAGGGGCCCGGGGAGCTGTTTTTT. Encoded protein: CASNPGQGPGELFF.

This clonotype was observed a few times. This chain links TRBV12-3 or TRBV12-4 with TRBJ1-5; TRBD1 aligns across 7 bases. V dropped 9 bases and J dropped 0; count of bases not matched to a gene: 11. The CDR3 is made up of 16 amino acids. For the CDR3, the DNA is TGTGCCAGTACAATTCACAGGGGCGTTAGCAATCAGCCCCAGCATTTT. Protein sequence: CASTIHRGVSNQPQHF.

The rearrangement links TRBV7-9 to TRBJ1-2, with D possibly matching TRBD1 (5 bases). Germline CDR1 reads SEHNR; CDR2 reads FQNEAQ (reference sequence). The CDR3 sequence is 15 residues long. V was shortened by 11 bases and J by 6 bases, with 25 bases between the two germline ends. CDR3 sequence reads: CAGSIGAAHSNGYTF. CDR3 sequence (DNA): TGTGCCGGCTCAATCGGGGCAGCCCATTCTAATGGCTACACCTTC. The variable domain in full, with the rest retrieved from reference TRBV7-9 and TRBJ1-2, is DTGVSQNPRHKITKRGQNVTFRCDPISEHNRLYWYRQTLGQGPEFLTYFQNEAQLEKSRLLSDRFSAERPKGSFSTLEIQRTEQGDSAMYLCAGSIGAAHSNGYTFGSGTRLTVV.

This clonotype was picked up many times. V gene TRBV2 combines with J gene TRBJ2-7, with 7 bases that match TRBD1. CDR1 is SNHLY, CDR2 FYNNEI, per germline. This CDR3 has 12 residues. Trimming removed 8 bases from V and 2 bases from J; junction bases left unmatched: 3. The CDR3 DNA is TGTGCCAGCCGACAGGGTACCTACGAGCAGTACTTC. The encoded protein is CASRQGTYEQYF.

This rearrangement joins TRBV5-1 to TRBJ2-3; D is ambiguous. V lost 4 bases and J 3 bases, leaving 15 bases between the germline ends. Germline V gene lookup returns CDR1 SGHRS and CDR2 YFSETQ. The CDR3 totals 15 residues. The CDR3 DNA follows: TGCGCCAGCAGCGGCTTCTTTACGACTACAGATACGCAGTATTTT. Amino acid sequence: CASSGFFTTTDTQYF.

This clonotype was observed a handful of times. The chain joins TRBV29-1 to TRBJ2-4, with D perhaps TRBD2 (5 bases). Looked up from germline, CDR1 is SQVTM and CDR2 is ANQGSEA. The ends were cut back, 4 bases at V and 0 bases at J, with 13 bases in the middle. The CDR3 has 15 amino acids. The CDR3 nucleotides read TGCAGCGTTGTCGGGGTCTCGGGAGCCAAAAACATTCAGTACTTC. Amino acids: CSVVGVSGAKNIQYF.

This clonotype was picked up many times. The chain combines TRBV6-6 with TRBJ1-1; 7 positions match TRBD1. The germline V gene has CDR1 MNHNY and CDR2 SVGAGI (reference sequence). The CDR3 runs to 13 residues. Trimming at V came to 4 bases and at J to 4 bases, leaving 3 bases not matched to a gene. For the CDR3, the DNA is TGTGCCAGCAGTTCCTACAGGGGCACTGAAGCTTTCTTT. This sequence encodes CASSSYRGTEAFF.

This clonotype was counted a few times. The rearrangement joins TRBV18 to TRBJ2-1; 7 bases are shared with TRBD1. With 0 bases clipped from V and 7 bases from J, the junction kept 6 bases outside the gene matches. The CDR3 runs 15 residues. Germline values: CDR1 KGHSH, CDR2 LQKENI. The chain's CDR3 is CASSPPTGLLNEQFF. DNA for the CDR3: TGTGCCAGCTCACCACCGACAGGGTTGTTGAATGAGCAGTTCTTC.

This clonotype appeared many times. This sequence joins TRBV9 and TRBJ2-3; no reliable D call. The CDR3 runs to 13 residues. Germline loops: CDR1 SGDLS, CDR2 YYNGEE. Deletions cut 0 bases from V and 8 bases from J, with 10 bases between. In DNA, the CDR3 is TGTGCCAGCAGCGTAGGACACGCCGGTACGCAGTATTTT. It encodes CASSVGHAGTQYF. Complete variable domain (other parts from reference TRBV9 and TRBJ2-3): DSGVTQTPKHLITATGQRVTLRCSPRSGDLSVYWYQQSLDQGLQFLIQYYNGEERAKGNILERFSAQQFPDLHSELNLSSLELGDSALYFCASSVGHAGTQYFGPGTRLTVL.

In this sample, this clonotype turned up many times. The V and J genes are TRBV18 and TRBJ1-5; no reliable D call. Deletions cut 2 bases from V and 7 bases from J, with 9 bases between. The germline CDR1 and CDR2 sequences are KGHSH and LQKENI. CDR3 length: 13 amino acids. This CDR3 reads CASSPEERQPQHF. For the CDR3, the DNA is TGTGCCAGCTCACCAGAGGAGAGGCAGCCCCAGCATTTT.

This chain uses TRBV3-1 with TRBJ2-6; D tentatively reads TRBD1 or TRBD2 (5 bases each). Trimming cost V 8 bases and J 6 bases, with 20 bases left between them. The germline CDR1 and CDR2 sequences are LGHDT and YNNKEL (reference sequence). This CDR3 region has 16 residues. CDR3 nucleotides: TGTGCCAGCCGGGTGGGGACCTCGATGGCGGCCAACGTCCTGACTTTC. It yields the protein CASRVGTSMAANVLTF.

At least ten counts were recorded for this clonotype. The gene calls are TRBV18 and TRBJ1-2, with D possibly being TRBD1 (6 bases). The length of the CDR3 is 13 residues. The V end lost 2 bases, the J end lost 2 bases, and 6 bases lay between the germline ends. Germline V gene sequence: CDR1 KGHSH, CDR2 LQKENI. The CDR3 is CASSPRGNYGYTF. The CDR3 region has the DNA TGTGCCAGCTCACCAAGGGGGAACTATGGCTACACCTTC.

V is TRBV6-2 or TRBV6-3 and J is TRBJ2-7; no clear D gene. Germline CDR1 and CDR2: MNHEY and SVGEGT. The CDR3 consists of 14 residues. Trimming removed 2 bases from V and 0 bases from J, with 8 bases in between. CDR3 nucleotide sequence: TGTGCCAGCAGTTACCATGCGACCTCCTACGAGCAGTACTTC. This gives the protein CASSYHATSYEQYF.

This clonotype was seen many times. The genes are TRBV4-3 and TRBJ1-3, with 7 nucleotides matching TRBD1. The junction had 6 bases not matched to a gene; V was cut back by 1 base and J by 3 bases. The CDR3 is 16 residues long. Germline lookup yields CDR1 LGHNA and CDR2 YSLEER. For the CDR3, the DNA is TGCGCCAGCAGCCAAGCGAAAGGGGGCTTTGGAAACACCATATATTTT. Protein sequence: CASSQAKGGFGNTIYF.

V usage is TRBV10-3 and J usage is TRBJ2-1; the D gene is possibly TRBD2 (5 bases). V was pared by 3 bases and J by 5 bases, with 11 bases between. The CDR3 totals 14 residues. CDR1 ENHRY and CDR2 SYGVKD come from the germline V gene. CDR3 sequence (DNA): TGTGCCATCAGTGATATCATCGGGAACAATGAGCAGTTCTTC. Translation gives CAISDIIGNNEQFF.

This clonotype was counted only a few times. The rearrangement joins TRBV27 to TRBJ1-6, with D perhaps matching TRBD1 (5 bases). This CDR3 contains 17 residues. V shed 10 bases and J shed 13 bases, with 32 bases lying between them. CDR1 is MNHEY and CDR2 is SMNVEV in the germline V gene (reference sequence). The CDR3: CATQFTVSGLLAFPLHF. The CDR3 DNA reads TGTGCCACTCAGTTTACAGTCTCAGGGCTACTTGCGTTCCCCCTCCACTTT.

This clonotype was counted ten times or more. The chain has TRBV28 and TRBJ1-5; 9 bases agree with TRBD1. Unmatched junction bases numbered 3, after V lost 2 bases and J lost 4 bases. CDR1 and CDR2 from the germline V gene are MDHEN and SYDVKM. The length of the CDR3 is 15 residues. The CDR3 is CASSLRGTGNQPQHF. CDR3 DNA: TGTGCCAGCAGTTTACGTGGGACAGGGAATCAGCCCCAGCATTTT.

This clonotype was observed a few times. The CDR3 DNA reads TGTGCCACCAGTGACCAGCAGGGGAGAGCTTTCTTT. It specifies CATSDQQGRAFF. V is TRBV24-1 and J is TRBJ1-1; D is perhaps TRBD1 (6 bases). Germline V gives CDR1 KGHDR, CDR2 SFDVKD. The CDR3 runs to 12 residues. Trimming left V 4 bases short and J 10 bases short, with 12 bases between.